Listed below are T cell receptor beta chains from one sample, sequenced in a study of blood T cell repertoires in COVID-19. The table came from immunoSEQ multiplex PCR; TCRdb's copy has only in-frame clones and leaves some out. The sample holds fewer than 400,000 clones, around 92% seen once. Sequenced material: PBMCs or T cells enriched from blood (not recorded which). Receptor source: a woman aged 25 to 39 who had recovered from COVID-19. The CDR3 runs from the conserved cysteine through the conserved F or W. Fields, in order: CDR3 protein, CDR3 DNA, V gene, clone size, J gene, D gene. D genes are given only for firm matches. Rows give clone size only sometimes, using once, few, many, or a class for an expanded clone.

CDR3 protein: CASSPLTYNSPLHF
CDR3 DNA: TGTGCCAGTAGTCCGCTCACTTATAATTCACCCCTCCACTTT
V gene: TRBV19
clone size: -
J gene: TRBJ1-6
D gene: -

CDR3 protein: CATSDGGQGAPGDEQYF
CDR3 DNA: TGTGCCACCAGTGATGGGGGACAGGGCGCGCCGGGGGACGAGCAGTACTTC
V gene: TRBV24-1
clone size: -
J gene: TRBJ2-7
D gene: TRBD1

CDR3 protein: CASSPTRPGGKYEQYF
CDR3 DNA: TGTGCCAGCAGTCCTACCCGGCCGGGAGGGAAATACGAGCAGTACTTC
V gene: TRBV28
clone size: -
J gene: TRBJ2-7
D gene: TRBD2

CDR3 protein: CASSYGTDQNSPLHF
CDR3 DNA: TGTGCCAGCAGTTACGGGACAGACCAAAATTCACCCCTCCACTTT
V gene: TRBV6-5
clone size: -
J gene: TRBJ1-6
D gene: TRBD1

CDR3 protein: CASSSPGQGSTGELFF
CDR3 DNA: TGTGCCAGCAGTTCTCCGGGACAGGGGTCGACCGGGGAGCTGTTTTTT
V gene: TRBV28
clone size: -
J gene: TRBJ2-2
D gene: TRBD1

CDR3 protein: CASSQDSTTGVEKLFF
CDR3 DNA: TGCGCCAGCAGCCAAGATTCTACCACCGGGGTTGAAAAACTGTTTTTT
V gene: TRBV4-1
clone size: -
J gene: TRBJ1-4
D gene: -

CDR3 protein: CASSEPPELFF
CDR3 DNA: TGTGCCAGCAGTGAACCCCCTGAACTGTTTTTT
V gene: TRBV2
clone size: -
J gene: TRBJ1-4
D gene: -

CDR3 protein: CASSLRGGPNEKLFF
CDR3 DNA: TGTGCCAGCAGCTTAAGGGGAGGGCCAAATGAAAAACTGTTTTTT
V gene: TRBV7-3
clone size: -
J gene: TRBJ1-4
D gene: -

CDR3 protein: CASGPDRTGTTEAFF
CDR3 DNA: TGTGCTAGTGGACCGGACAGGACCGGAACGACTGAAGCTTTCTTT
V gene: TRBV12-5
clone size: -
J gene: TRBJ1-1
D gene: TRBD1

CDR3 protein: CASSFSDSGGTEAFF
CDR3 DNA: TGTGCCAGCAGTTTTTCGGACAGTGGGGGCACTGAAGCTTTCTTT
V gene: TRBV27
clone size: few
J gene: TRBJ1-1
D gene: -

CDR3 protein: CASSHDRVYGYTF
CDR3 DNA: TGTGCCAGCAGTCACGACAGGGTTTATGGCTACACCTTC
V gene: TRBV5-6
clone size: -
J gene: TRBJ1-2
D gene: TRBD1

CDR3 protein: CASSWTGSSSYNSPLHF
CDR3 DNA: TGTGCCAGCAGTTGGACAGGGAGTAGCTCCTATAATTCACCCCTCCACTTT
V gene: TRBV28
clone size: -
J gene: TRBJ1-6
D gene: TRBD1

CDR3 protein: CASSRGGLTYEQYF
CDR3 DNA: TGTGCCAGCAGTAGGGGGGGGTTGACCTACGAGCAGTACTTC
V gene: TRBV6-2/TRBV6-3
clone size: -
J gene: TRBJ2-7
D gene: -

CDR3 protein: CASSQDERISYNEQFF
CDR3 DNA: TGCGCCAGCAGCCAAGATGAGCGAATCTCCTACAATGAGCAGTTCTTC
V gene: TRBV4-1
clone size: -
J gene: TRBJ2-1
D gene: -

CDR3 protein: CASSKGQGAHTEAFF
CDR3 DNA: TGTGCCAGCTCTAAAGGACAGGGTGCGCACACTGAAGCTTTCTTT
V gene: TRBV18
clone size: -
J gene: TRBJ1-1
D gene: TRBD1

CDR3 protein: CATSKDRGPMNSPLHF
CDR3 DNA: TGTGCCACCAGCAAGGACAGGGGGCCAATGAATTCACCCCTCCACTTT
V gene: TRBV15
clone size: -
J gene: TRBJ1-6
D gene: TRBD1

CDR3 protein: CASSLGGGRRLIHTQYF
CDR3 DNA: TGCGCCAGCAGCTTGGGAGGAGGGAGAAGGCTTATTCATACGCAGTATTTT
V gene: TRBV5-1
clone size: -
J gene: TRBJ2-3
D gene: -

CDR3 protein: CASSEALTGYSYEQYF
CDR3 DNA: TGTGCCAGCAGTGAAGCGCTTACAGGGTACTCCTACGAGCAGTACTTC
V gene: TRBV2
clone size: few
J gene: TRBJ2-7
D gene: -

CDR3 protein: CASSLRGEPYEQYF
CDR3 DNA: TGTGCCAGCAGCTTGCGCGGGGAGCCCTACGAGCAGTACTTC
V gene: TRBV5-4
clone size: -
J gene: TRBJ2-7
D gene: -

CDR3 protein: CASSPGWTEYEQYF
CDR3 DNA: TGTGCCAGCAGCCCAGGCTGGACAGAGTACGAGCAGTACTTC
V gene: TRBV6-5
clone size: -
J gene: TRBJ2-7
D gene: -

CDR3 protein: CASSLGGGPPLHF
CDR3 DNA: TGTGCCAGCAGCTTAGGGGGCGGACCACCCCTCCACTTT
V gene: TRBV5-6
clone size: -
J gene: TRBJ1-6
D gene: TRBD1

CDR3 protein: CATSRARGQGLEPQHF
CDR3 DNA: TGTGCCACCAGCAGAGCTAGGGGACAGGGCCTGGAGCCCCAGCATTTT
V gene: TRBV15
clone size: -
J gene: TRBJ1-5
D gene: TRBD1

CDR3 protein: CATSDRQGLASNQPQHF
CDR3 DNA: TGTGCCACCAGTGACCGACAGGGGTTGGCGTCGAATCAGCCCCAGCATTTT
V gene: TRBV24-1
clone size: -
J gene: TRBJ1-5
D gene: TRBD1

CDR3 protein: CASRPTRHGELFF
CDR3 DNA: TGTGCCAGCAGGCCGACCAGGCACGGGGAGCTGTTTTTT
V gene: TRBV6-4
clone size: once
J gene: TRBJ2-2
D gene: -

CDR3 protein: CASSPPSTGQFF
CDR3 DNA: TGTGCCAGCTCACCACCGAGTACTGGGCAGTTCTTC
V gene: TRBV18
clone size: -
J gene: TRBJ2-1
D gene: -

CDR3 protein: CASSQNRDYHRELFF
CDR3 DNA: TGCGCCAGCAGCCAAAATCGGGACTACCACCGGGAGCTGTTTTTT
V gene: TRBV4-3
clone size: -
J gene: TRBJ2-2
D gene: TRBD2